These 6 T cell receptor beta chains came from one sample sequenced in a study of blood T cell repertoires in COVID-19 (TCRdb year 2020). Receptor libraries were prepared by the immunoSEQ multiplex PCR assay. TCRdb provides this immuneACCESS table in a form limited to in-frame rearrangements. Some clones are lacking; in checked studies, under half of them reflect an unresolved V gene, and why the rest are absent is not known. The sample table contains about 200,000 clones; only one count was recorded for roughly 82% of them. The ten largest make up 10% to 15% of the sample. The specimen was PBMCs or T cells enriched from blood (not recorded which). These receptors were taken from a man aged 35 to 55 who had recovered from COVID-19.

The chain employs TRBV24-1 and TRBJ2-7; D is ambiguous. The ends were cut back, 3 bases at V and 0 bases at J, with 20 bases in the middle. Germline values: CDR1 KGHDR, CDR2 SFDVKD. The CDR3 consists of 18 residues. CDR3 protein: CATSDQRVCNGTSYEQYF. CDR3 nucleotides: TGTGCCACCAGTGATCAACGGGTTTGTAACGGTACCTCCTACGAGCAGTACTTC.

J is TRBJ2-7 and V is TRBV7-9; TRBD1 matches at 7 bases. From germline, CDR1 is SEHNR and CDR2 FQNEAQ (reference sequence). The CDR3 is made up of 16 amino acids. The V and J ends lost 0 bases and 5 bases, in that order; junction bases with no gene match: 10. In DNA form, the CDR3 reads TGTGCCAGCAGCTTAGCGTGGACAGCCCAGGGGGACGAGCAGTACTTC. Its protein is CASSLAWTAQGDEQYF.

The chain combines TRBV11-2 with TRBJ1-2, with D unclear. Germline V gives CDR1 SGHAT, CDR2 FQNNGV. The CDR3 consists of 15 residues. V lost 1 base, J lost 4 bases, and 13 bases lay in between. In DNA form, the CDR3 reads TGTGCCAGCAGCTTAGCCGGACTTATGGCCTATGGCTACACCTTC. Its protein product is CASSLAGLMAYGYTF.

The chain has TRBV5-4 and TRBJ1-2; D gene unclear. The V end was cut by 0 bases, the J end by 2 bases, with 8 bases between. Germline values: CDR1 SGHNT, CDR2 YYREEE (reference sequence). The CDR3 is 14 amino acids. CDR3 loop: CASSLENRNYGYTF. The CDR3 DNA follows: TGTGCCAGCAGCTTGGAGAACAGAAACTATGGCTACACCTTC.

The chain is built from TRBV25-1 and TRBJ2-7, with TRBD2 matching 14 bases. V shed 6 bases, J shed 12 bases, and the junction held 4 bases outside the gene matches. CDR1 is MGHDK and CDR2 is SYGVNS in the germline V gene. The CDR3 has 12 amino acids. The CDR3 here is CASSDGTSGRYF. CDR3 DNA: TGTGCCAGCAGCGATGGGACTAGCGGGAGGTACTTC.

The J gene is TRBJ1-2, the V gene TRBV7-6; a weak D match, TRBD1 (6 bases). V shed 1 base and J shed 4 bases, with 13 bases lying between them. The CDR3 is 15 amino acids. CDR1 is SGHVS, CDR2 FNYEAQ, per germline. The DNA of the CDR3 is TGTGCCAGCAGCTTAGGGGCTCAAGGGGGCTATGGCTACACCTTC. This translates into CASSLGAQGGYGYTF.